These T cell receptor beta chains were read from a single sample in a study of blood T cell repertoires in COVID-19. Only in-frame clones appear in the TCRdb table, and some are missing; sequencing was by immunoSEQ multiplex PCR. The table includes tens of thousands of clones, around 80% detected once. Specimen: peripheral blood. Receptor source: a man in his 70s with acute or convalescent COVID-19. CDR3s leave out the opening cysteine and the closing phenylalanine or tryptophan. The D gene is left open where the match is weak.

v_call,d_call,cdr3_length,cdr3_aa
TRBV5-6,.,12,ASSQTGNTDTQY
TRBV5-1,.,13,ASSLVGTGTDTQY
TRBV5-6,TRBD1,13,ASISGTGVNSPLH
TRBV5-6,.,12,ASSFYGSVYGYT
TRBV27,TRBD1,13,ASSFQGQGRNEQF
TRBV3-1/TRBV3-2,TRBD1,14,ASSLGTVLAKNIQY
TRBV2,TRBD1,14,ASSEASTGGMYGYT
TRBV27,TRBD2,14,ASSFLVGRGTGELF
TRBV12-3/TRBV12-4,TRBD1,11,ASSRETGGQAF
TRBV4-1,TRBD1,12,ASSQRTGYNEQF
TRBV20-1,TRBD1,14,SASWAGQGAGETQY
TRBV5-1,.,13,ASSPRGGIIYEQY
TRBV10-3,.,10,AVRDIDSPLH
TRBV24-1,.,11,ATSDTGNSPLH
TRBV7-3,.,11,ASSLTQGEKLF